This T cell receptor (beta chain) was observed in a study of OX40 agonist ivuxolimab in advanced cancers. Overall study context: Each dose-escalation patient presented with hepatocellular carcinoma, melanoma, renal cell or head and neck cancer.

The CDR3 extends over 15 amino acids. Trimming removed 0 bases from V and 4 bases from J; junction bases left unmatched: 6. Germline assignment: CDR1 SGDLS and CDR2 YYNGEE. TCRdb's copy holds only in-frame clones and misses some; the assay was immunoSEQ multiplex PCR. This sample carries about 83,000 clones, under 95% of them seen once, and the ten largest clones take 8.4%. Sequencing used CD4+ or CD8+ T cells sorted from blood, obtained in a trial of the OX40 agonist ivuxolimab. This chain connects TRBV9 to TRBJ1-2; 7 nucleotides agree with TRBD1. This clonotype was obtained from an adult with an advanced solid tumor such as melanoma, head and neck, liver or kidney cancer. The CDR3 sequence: CASSVESGGRYGYTF. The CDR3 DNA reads TGTGCCAGCAGCGTAGAATCAGGGGGGCGCTATGGCTACACCTTC.